The 24 T cell receptor beta chains below were found in one sample sequenced in a study of blood T cell repertoires in COVID-19. Assay: immunoSEQ multiplex PCR; the TCRdb copy retains only in-frame clones and omits some. The table includes about 160,000 clones, about 84% detected once. Sample: PBMCs or T cells enriched from blood (not recorded which). The receptors were gathered from a woman aged 40 to 50 with acute COVID-19.

This clone was detected only a few times. The rearrangement joins TRBV14 to TRBJ2-5; the D is unclear. This CDR3 is built from 16 residues. Germline CDR1 SGHDN, CDR2 FVKESK. V was clipped by 4 bases and J by 4 bases, with 19 bases between them. The CDR3 protein is CASSPLMGDIRETQYF. DNA for the CDR3: TGTGCCAGCAGCCCCTTAATGGGTGACATACGAGAGACCCAGTACTTC.

V and J are TRBV12-3 or TRBV12-4 and TRBJ2-5, with a possible D match to TRBD2 (5 bases). The CDR3 runs 13 residues. V lost 3 bases and J lost 7, with 12 bases in between. The CDR3 DNA reads as TGTGCCAGCAGTTTCACTAGTCCTGGGACCCAGTACTTC. This encodes CASSFTSPGTQYF.

This rearrangement joins TRBV7-9 to TRBJ2-5, with 10 nucleotides matching TRBD2. V gave up 1 base and J gave up 1 base; unmatched junction bases: 6. Germline CDR1 and CDR2: SEHNR and FQNEAQ (reference sequence). CDR3 length equals 17 residues. CDR3 coding DNA: TGTGCCAGCAGCTTAGGGATGCTAGCGGGAGTCCAAGAGACCCAGTACTTC. This gives the protein CASSLGMLAGVQETQYF.

J is TRBJ1-3 and V is TRBV10-2; unclear D gene. The length of the CDR3 is 16 residues. V lost 6 bases, J lost 0 bases, and 15 bases lay in between. Per germline, CDR1 WSHSY and CDR2 SAAADI. Here the CDR3 DNA reads TGCGCCAGCAGCGGACTGGCCCAGAGCTCTGGAAACACCATATATTTT. Protein: CASSGLAQSSGNTIYF.

The J gene is TRBJ2-1, the V gene TRBV7-2; TRBD2 might be the D (6 bases). The ends were cut back, 5 bases at V and 0 bases at J, with 11 bases in the middle. Germline CDR1 and CDR2: SGHTA and FQGNSA. There are 15 residues in the CDR3. The CDR3 protein is CASSRRDSSYNEQFF. In DNA, the CDR3 is TGTGCCAGCAGCCGGAGGGATAGCTCCTACAATGAGCAGTTCTTC.

The chain combines TRBV2 with TRBJ2-1; tentatively, D is TRBD2 (6 bases). Germline V lookup: CDR1 SNHLY, CDR2 FYNNEI. Trimming removed 6 bases from V and 6 bases from J, with 15 bases in between. This CDR3 has 14 residues. The CDR3 coding sequence is TGTGCCAGCAGGGGACTGCGTGGGATCAATGAGCAGTTCTTC. It translates to CASRGLRGINEQFF.

This chain connects TRBV4-1 to TRBJ2-1, with TRBD2 matching 9 bases. Looked up from germline, CDR1 is MGHRA and CDR2 is YSYEKL. This CDR3 spans 19 amino acids. V was pared by 0 bases and J by 5 bases, with 14 bases of the junction left unmatched. CDR3 coding DNA: TGCGCCAGCAGCCAAGAGGGGGCAGGGATGGCGGGAGGGGACAATGAGCAGTTCTTC. Protein sequence: CASSQEGAGMAGGDNEQFF.

In this sample, this clone turned up once. The genes are TRBV5-1 and TRBJ1-1; 7 bases fit TRBD1. Germline CDR1 SGHRS, CDR2 YFSETQ. The V gene end was trimmed by 4 bases and the J gene end by 3 bases; junction bases not matched to a gene: 3. The length of the CDR3 is 13 residues. The CDR3 region is CASSRGQDTEAFF. The CDR3 DNA follows: TGCGCCAGCAGCAGGGGGCAGGACACTGAAGCTTTCTTT. The entire variable domain, with the rest obtained from reference TRBV5-1 and TRBJ1-1, is as follows: KAGVTQTPRYLIKTRGQQVTLSCSPISGHRSVSWYQQTPGQGLQFLFEYFSETQRNKGNFPGRFSGRQFSNSRSEMNVSTLELGDSALYLCASSRGQDTEAFFGQGTRLTVV.

This clone was recorded once. This sequence joins TRBV10-3 and TRBJ1-4; 8 bases map to TRBD1. V lost 2 bases, J lost 8 bases, and 10 bases stayed unmatched. Looked up from germline, CDR1 is ENHRY and CDR2 is SYGVKD. The CDR3 is 16 amino acids. The CDR3 loop is CAISEGTGGIGEKLFF. The DNA for the CDR3 is TGTGCCATCAGTGAGGGGACAGGAGGAATAGGGGAAAAACTGTTTTTT.

This clone appeared a single time. This sequence joins TRBV6-1 and TRBJ1-3; tentatively, D is TRBD1 (6 bases). Trimming removed 3 bases from V and 8 bases from J, with 14 bases in between. From germline, CDR1 is MNHNS and CDR2 SASEGT. CDR3 length: 14 amino acids. The DNA for the CDR3 is TGTGCCAGCAGTGATTGGAGTGCAGGGGACACCATATATTTT. Protein: CASSDWSAGDTIYF.

The CDR3 nucleotides are TGCGCCAGCAGCCAAGAGGTAGGGACAGGGCGATTAAACGAGCAGTACTTC. Its translation: CASSQEVGTGRLNEQYF. The chain joins TRBV4-1 to TRBJ2-7, with 9 bases aligning to TRBD1. J lost 5 bases, V lost 0 bases, and 11 bases had no gene match. The germline gives CDR1 MGHRA, CDR2 YSYEKL. This CDR3 spans 17 amino acids.

The J gene is TRBJ2-5, the V gene TRBV5-1; TRBD2 aligns across 8 bases. This CDR3 is 13 amino acids long. Germline V gives CDR1 SGHRS, CDR2 YFSETQ. V lost 4 bases and J lost 5; bases outside the gene matches: 4. The CDR3 nucleotides read TGCGCCAGCAGCCGGACTAGCTGGGAGACCCAGTACTTC. Its translation: CASSRTSWETQYF.

The V gene is TRBV6-5, the J gene TRBJ2-2; 7 bases agree with TRBD2. The V gene's germline CDR1 is MNHEY and CDR2 SVGAGI. This CDR3 region has 14 residues. V trimming: 8 bases; J trimming: 2 bases; junction bases outside the gene matches: 5. CDR3 DNA sequence: TGTGCCAGCTCCCGGGACTACAACACCGGGGAGCTGTTTTTT. Its protein product is CASSRDYNTGELFF.

The chain couples TRBV24-1 to TRBJ2-5; D may be TRBD1 (5 bases). The germline CDR1 and CDR2 sequences are KGHDR and SFDVKD. CDR3 length: 16 amino acids. V was trimmed by 3 bases and J by 5 bases, leaving 18 bases between them. CDR3 sequence (DNA): TGTGCCACCAGTGATGGTAGGAAGGGGATTGGGGAGACCCAGTACTTC. Protein: CATSDGRKGIGETQYF.

This chain connects TRBV19 to TRBJ1-2; a weak D match, TRBD1 (5 bases). Germline V gene lookup returns CDR1 LNHDA and CDR2 SQIVND (reference sequence). Trimming removed 8 bases from V and 4 bases from J, with 17 bases in between. CDR3 length: 14 residues. Here the CDR3 reads CASSSSGFGYGYTF. In DNA, the CDR3 is TGTGCCAGTTCAAGTTCAGGGTTTGGCTATGGCTACACCTTC. The full variable domain, completed using reference TRBV19 and TRBJ1-2, is DGGITQSPKYLFRKEGQNVTLSCEQNLNHDAMYWYRQDPGQGLRLIYYSQIVNDFQKGDIAEGYSVSREKKESFPLTVTSAQKNPTAFYLCASSSSGFGYGYTFGSGTRLTVV.

The chain links TRBV11-2 to TRBJ1-6; D may be TRBD1 (6 bases). The CDR3 consists of 16 residues. Trimming left V 5 bases short and J 7 bases short, with 18 bases between. Looked up from germline, CDR1 is SGHAT and CDR2 is FQNNGV. CDR3 loop: CASSLYPDQGNSPLHF. The CDR3 DNA reads as TGTGCCAGCAGCCTCTACCCCGACCAGGGGAATTCACCCCTCCACTTT.

V is TRBV3-1 (or the pseudogene TRBV3-2) and J is TRBJ2-5, with 10 bases lining up with TRBD1. The CDR3 has 16 amino acids. Germline assignment: CDR1 LGHDT and CDR2 YNNKEL (reference sequence). Losses at the gene ends were 4 bases for V and 5 bases for J; bases not matched to a gene: 10. CDR3 sequence (DNA): TGTGCCAGCAGCCTCTACCTGACAGGGGGCGCCGAGACCCAGTACTTC. Protein: CASSLYLTGGAETQYF.

The chain combines TRBV9 with TRBJ2-1; 7 bases agree with TRBD2. In germline, CDR1 is SGDLS, CDR2 YYNGEE. J gave up 6 bases and V 8 bases, and 11 bases lay outside the gene matches. This CDR3 spans 14 amino acids. CDR3 sequence: CARPPAGPVNEQFF. For the CDR3, the DNA is TGTGCCAGACCCCCAGCGGGACCCGTCAATGAGCAGTTCTTC.

V is TRBV19 and J is TRBJ2-5; perhaps TRBD1 as D (5 bases). Germline loops: CDR1 LNHDA, CDR2 SQIVND (reference sequence). The length of the CDR3 is 14 residues. Trimming took 3 bases from V and 6 from J, leaving 14 bases between them. The CDR3 coding sequence is TGTGCCAGTAGTATCAGTGACAGTCAAAAGACCCAGTACTTC. It is translated as CASSISDSQKTQYF.

In this sample, this clone turned up once. The chain uses TRBV7-9 and TRBJ1-1, with TRBD1 matching 8 bases. CDR1 and CDR2 from the germline V gene are SEHNR and FQNEAQ (reference sequence). With 5 bases clipped from V and 4 bases from J, the junction kept 15 bases outside the gene matches. The CDR3 is made up of 17 amino acids. The CDR3, as DNA: TGTGCCAGCAGCCGCCCGTCGGACAGGGTGTGGGTCACTGAAGCTTTCTTT. Translating gives CASSRPSDRVWVTEAFF.

This clone showed up just once. This chain connects TRBV6-5 to TRBJ2-5; tentative D call: TRBD2 (6 bases). V was cut by 6 bases and J by 2 bases, with 10 bases left in between. Germline V lookup: CDR1 MNHEY, CDR2 SVGAGI. The CDR3 contains 13 residues. The CDR3 sequence: CASRGSGQETQYF. The CDR3 nucleotides read TGTGCCAGCAGGGGTAGCGGACAAGAGACCCAGTACTTC.

The chain uses TRBV27 and TRBJ2-3; D is possibly TRBD1 (5 bases). This CDR3 is 14 amino acids long. Trimming removed 2 bases from V and 6 bases from J, with 12 bases in between. Germline V CDR1 and CDR2: MNHEY, SMNVEV (reference sequence). The CDR3 nucleotides are TGTGCCAGCAGTTTAGAACAGGCTAGGGATACGCAGTATTTT. It is translated as CASSLEQARDTQYF.

The V gene is TRBV6-5, the J gene TRBJ1-6, with D uncertain. The CDR3 totals 13 residues. Germline V gene sequence: CDR1 MNHEY, CDR2 SVGAGI. Trimming took 6 bases from V and 8 from J, leaving 11 bases between them. The CDR3 DNA sequence: TGTGCCAGCAGGGCGGACTCGGATTCACCCCTCCACTTT. It translates to CASRADSDSPLHF.

V and J are TRBV19 and TRBJ2-7, with a tentative D call TRBD2 (5 bases). Trimming cost V 0 bases and J 6 bases, with 9 bases left between them. This CDR3 region has 13 residues. The germline V gene has CDR1 LNHDA and CDR2 SQIVND (reference sequence). Written as DNA, the CDR3 is TGTGCCAGTAGTATAGAAGACTACAGCGAGCAGTACTTC. It encodes CASSIEDYSEQYF.